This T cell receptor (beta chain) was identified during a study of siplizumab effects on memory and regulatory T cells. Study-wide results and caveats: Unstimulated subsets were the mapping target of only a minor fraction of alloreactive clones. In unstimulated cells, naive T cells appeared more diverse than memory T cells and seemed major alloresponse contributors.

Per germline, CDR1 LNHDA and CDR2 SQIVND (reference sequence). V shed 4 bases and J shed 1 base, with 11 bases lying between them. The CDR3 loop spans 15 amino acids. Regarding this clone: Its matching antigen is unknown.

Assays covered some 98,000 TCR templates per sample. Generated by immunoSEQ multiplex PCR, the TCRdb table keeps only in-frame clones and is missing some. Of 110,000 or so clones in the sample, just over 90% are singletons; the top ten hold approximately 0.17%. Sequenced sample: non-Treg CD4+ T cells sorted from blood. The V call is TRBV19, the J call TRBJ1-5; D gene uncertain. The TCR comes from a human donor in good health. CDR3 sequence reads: CASSRQVGSNQPQHF. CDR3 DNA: TGTGCCAGTAGTAGGCAGGTTGGGAGCAATCAGCCCCAGCATTTT.